Each of the 26 T cell receptor beta chains below was sequenced from the same sample in a study of PD-1 blockade in classical Hodgkin lymphoma. Sequencing used immunoSEQ multiplex PCR; TCRdb keeps in-frame clones, though not all of them. The sample lists some 21,000 clones; 94% were seen once. Time point given: newly diagnosed, previously untreated cHL patient sample. Source material: peripheral blood mononuclear cells (PBMCs). The origin of the receptors is a human donor with classical Hodgkin lymphoma.

The chain links TRBV7-2 to TRBJ2-1, with D uncertain. Germline values: CDR1 SGHTA, CDR2 FQGNSA. The CDR3 extends over 13 amino acids. V was trimmed by 5 bases and J by 6 bases, leaving 11 bases between them. This CDR3 is CASSERNSNEQFF. The CDR3 DNA is TGTGCCAGCAGCGAGAGGAACTCCAATGAGCAGTTCTTC.

The chain is built from TRBV5-1 and TRBJ1-1; the D gene is possibly TRBD1 (6 bases). Deletions cut 3 bases from V and 4 bases from J, with 19 bases between. The length of the CDR3 is 16 residues. The germline V gene encodes CDR1 SGHRS and CDR2 YFSETQ. CDR3 amino acids: CASSWGRINLGTEAFF. CDR3 nucleotides: TGCGCCAGCAGCTGGGGGCGAATCAATCTCGGCACTGAAGCTTTCTTT.

The genes are TRBV15 and TRBJ2-5, with TRBD1 matching over 9 bases. This CDR3 is 15 amino acids long. Unmatched junction bases numbered 5, after V lost 1 base and J lost 5 bases. Germline V gene sequence: CDR1 LNHNV, CDR2 YYDKDF (reference sequence). The CDR3 bases are TGTGCCACCAGCAGAGGGACAGGGGTTGTGGAGACCCAGTACTTC. This translates into CATSRGTGVVETQYF.

This rearrangement joins TRBV4-1 to TRBJ2-3; 10 bases are shared with TRBD2. Germline CDR1 and CDR2: MGHRA and YSYEKL. The V and J ends lost 2 bases and 0 bases, in that order; junction bases with no gene match: 5. CDR3 size: 17 residues. The CDR3 here is CASSQFGTSASTDTQYF. The CDR3 bases are TGCGCCAGCAGCCAATTTGGGACTAGCGCTAGCACAGATACGCAGTATTTT.

The chain has TRBV4-3 and TRBJ1-2; TRBD1 is a possible D gene (5 bases). This CDR3 is 14 amino acids long. The V and J ends lost 4 bases and 2 bases respectively, with 11 bases between them. Looked up from germline, CDR1 is LGHNA and CDR2 is YSLEER. The CDR3 nucleotides are TGCGCCAGCAGCCCCCGACAGACGAACTATGGCTACACCTTC. Protein product: CASSPRQTNYGYTF.

There are a few counts of this clone. The chain carries TRBV2 and TRBJ1-6; tentative D call: TRBD1 (5 bases). Germline V lookup: CDR1 SNHLY, CDR2 FYNNEI. The V end was cut by 6 bases, the J end by 8 bases, with 11 bases between. The CDR3 runs 13 residues. CDR3 bases: TGTGCCAGCAGACGAATCAGGGATTCACCCCTCCACTTT. It specifies CASRRIRDSPLHF.

Only one count was recorded for this clone. This rearrangement joins TRBV6-1 to TRBJ2-5; maybe TRBD2 (6 bases). The V gene lost 3 bases and the J gene lost 5 bases, with 16 bases spanning the gap. Germline CDR1 is MNHNS and CDR2 is SASEGT. This CDR3 is built from 15 residues. The CDR3 reads CASSETRGTGETQYF. The CDR3 DNA reads as TGTGCCAGCAGTGAGACGCGAGGGACTGGGGAGACCCAGTACTTC.

The chain joins TRBV9 to TRBJ1-1, with no clear D. This CDR3 contains 12 residues. The germline V and J ends were trimmed by 8 bases and 3 bases, with 11 bases remaining between them. The germline CDR1 and CDR2 sequences are SGDLS and YYNGEE. Here the CDR3 DNA reads TGTGCCAGGGTTCTGGCCGACACTGAAGCTTTCTTT. Amino acid sequence: CARVLADTEAFF.

The rearrangement links TRBV2 to TRBJ1-1; 7 positions agree with TRBD1. The J segment lost 0 bases and the V segment lost 10 bases, leaving 11 bases of the junction unmatched. Per the germline V gene, CDR1 is SNHLY and CDR2 is FYNNEI. The CDR3 contains 15 residues. The CDR3 reads CATNDGGQVNTEAFF. In DNA form, the CDR3 reads TGTGCCACCAACGACGGAGGACAGGTGAACACTGAAGCTTTCTTT.

The rearrangement uses TRBV4-3 and TRBJ2-7; TRBD1 aligns across 8 bases. J lost 3 bases, V lost 4 bases, and 8 bases had no gene match. This CDR3 region has 15 residues. Germline lookup yields CDR1 LGHNA and CDR2 YSLEER. This CDR3 reads CASSPFRDRYYEQYF. The DNA of the CDR3 is TGCGCCAGCAGCCCATTCCGGGACAGGTACTACGAGCAGTACTTC.

This clone was picked up a small number of times. The genes are TRBV4-3 and TRBJ2-7, with D possibly called TRBD1 or TRBD2 (7 bases each). CDR3 length: 15 amino acids. Germline V gene data show CDR1 as LGHNA and CDR2 as YSLEER. Deletions cut 4 bases from V and 3 bases from J, with 16 bases between. Written as DNA, the CDR3 is TGCGCCAGCAGCCCGACCCCCAGGGGGGGCTACGAGCAGTACTTC. Translated: CASSPTPRGGYEQYF.

The rearrangement joins TRBV7-6 to TRBJ1-3; the D is unclear. CDR3 size: 16 residues. Germline-derived CDR1 and CDR2 are SGHVS and FNYEAQ. Trimming removed 1 base at V and 1 base at J, with 11 bases between. CDR3 residues: CASSLGAGPSGNTIYF. The CDR3 DNA is TGTGCCAGCAGCTTAGGGGCGGGCCCTTCTGGAAACACCATATATTTT.

The chain is built from TRBV7-8 and TRBJ1-6; D is undetermined. This CDR3 has 15 residues. Trimming stripped 1 base from V and 0 bases from J, with 4 bases between. Looked up from germline, CDR1 is SGHVS and CDR2 is FQNEAQ. This chain's CDR3 is CASSLDSSYNSPLHF. DNA of the CDR3: TGTGCCAGCAGCTTAGATAGCTCCTATAATTCACCCCTCCACTTT.

The chain carries TRBV6-7 and TRBJ2-7, with D hard to call. TRBV6-7 is filed as an ORF, its function uncertain. This CDR3 is 13 amino acids long. Deletions cut 5 bases from V and 6 bases from J, with 14 bases between. Written as DNA, the CDR3 is TGTGCCAGCAGTATTGGACCGTGGGGCGAGCAGTACTTC. Translated: CASSIGPWGEQYF.

This clone appeared once. CDR3 DNA sequence: TGTGCCAGCAGTATTGGGGGACTACCATACAATGAGCAGTTCTTC. Protein: CASSIGGLPYNEQFF. V usage is TRBV25-1 and J usage is TRBJ2-1, with TRBD2 matching 7 bases. This CDR3 has 15 amino acids. Trimming removed 5 bases from V and 4 bases from J; junction bases left unmatched: 8. Germline V gives CDR1 MGHDK, CDR2 SYGVNS.

V usage is TRBV30 and J usage is TRBJ2-2; D is perhaps TRBD2 (6 bases). V lost 8 bases and J 5 bases, leaving 15 bases between the germline ends. Germline values: CDR1 GTSNPN, CDR2 SVGIG (reference sequence). The CDR3 sequence is 13 residues long. CDR3 residues: CARMAGWTGELFF. In nucleotides, the CDR3 is TGTGCCCGGATGGCGGGATGGACCGGGGAGCTGTTTTTT.

The rearrangement links TRBV6-5 to TRBJ1-5; no clear D gene. The CDR3 is made up of 12 amino acids. Looked up from germline, CDR1 is MNHEY and CDR2 is SVGAGI. V was clipped by 5 bases and J by 7 bases, with 9 bases between them. CDR3: CASSRGEQPQHF. Here the CDR3 DNA reads TGTGCCAGCAGTAGAGGTGAGCAGCCCCAGCATTTT.

The rearrangement links TRBV19 to TRBJ2-7; D gene uncertain. The CDR3 is made up of 15 amino acids. V was clipped by 5 bases and J by 7 bases, with 21 bases between them. Per the germline V gene, CDR1 is LNHDA and CDR2 is SQIVND (reference sequence). The CDR3 region is CASSPSPYTFEEQYF. The CDR3 bases are TGTGCCAGTAGTCCCAGCCCCTATACCTTCGAGGAGCAGTACTTC.

V usage is TRBV6-1 and J usage is TRBJ2-5, with TRBD2 matching over 11 bases. CDR1 and CDR2 (germline): MNHNS, SASEGT. The CDR3 runs to 16 residues. Trimming removed 4 bases from V and 0 bases from J; junction bases left unmatched: 4. The CDR3 sequence: CASSGRLAGYQETQYF. The CDR3 nucleotides read TGTGCCAGCAGTGGCAGACTAGCGGGGTACCAAGAGACCCAGTACTTC.

The rearrangement links TRBV9 to TRBJ2-3; 7 nucleotides align to TRBD2. Trimming cost V 5 bases and J 0 bases; bases outside gene matches: 6. The germline CDR1 and CDR2 sequences are SGDLS and YYNGEE. The CDR3 is made up of 15 amino acids. The CDR3 region has the DNA TGTGCCAGCAGTGCTGGGGGGGGAAGCACAGATACGCAGTATTTT. As protein: CASSAGGGSTDTQYF.

V usage is TRBV7-9 and J usage is TRBJ2-3; 8 positions match TRBD1. From germline, CDR1 is SEHNR and CDR2 FQNEAQ (reference sequence). The CDR3 extends over 16 amino acids. Trimming at V came to 0 bases and at J to 6 bases, leaving 8 bases not matched to a gene. The CDR3 nucleotides read TGTGCCAGCAGCTTAGCGTCGACAGGGGCCCAGGATACGCAGTATTTT. Its protein product is CASSLASTGAQDTQYF. Supplemented by reference TRBV7-9 and TRBJ2-3, the full variable domain reads DTGVSQNPRHKITKRGQNVTFRCDPISEHNRLYWYRQTLGQGPEFLTYFQNEAQLEKSRLLSDRFSAERPKGSFSTLEIQRTEQGDSAMYLCASSLASTGAQDTQYFGPGTRLTVL.

This clone was detected only once. The CDR3 sequence is CASSLHGSGNTIYF. As DNA, the CDR3 is TGTGCCAGCAGCTTACATGGGTCTGGAAACACCATATATTTT. The chain couples TRBV7-2 to TRBJ1-3; D uncertain. Germline CDR1 is SGHTA and CDR2 is FQGNSA. The CDR3 sequence is 14 residues long. Trimming took 2 bases from V and 1 from J, leaving 6 bases between them.

This clone has a single count. The V gene is TRBV11-3, the J gene TRBJ2-2, with a tentative D call TRBD2 (7 bases). The CDR3 consists of 16 residues. Germline CDR1 reads SGHNT; CDR2 reads YENEEA. Trimming cost V 5 bases and J 0 bases, with 13 bases left between them. The CDR3 DNA sequence: TGTGCCAGCAGCCCGTGGCGGGGGCCGAACACCGGGGAGCTGTTTTTT. Protein sequence: CASSPWRGPNTGELFF.

The chain recombines TRBV4-1 with TRBJ2-6, with a tentative D call TRBD1 (5 bases). V was pared by 1 base and J by 2 bases, with 15 bases between. Per the germline V gene, CDR1 is MGHRA and CDR2 is YSYEKL. The CDR3 has 18 amino acids. CDR3 residues: CASSQVNQGIPGANVLTF. The CDR3 DNA follows: TGCGCCAGCAGCCAAGTAAACCAGGGAATTCCTGGGGCCAACGTCCTGACTTTC.

This sequence joins TRBV6-1 and TRBJ2-7; a possible D gene is TRBD2 (6 bases). The germline gives CDR1 MNHNS, CDR2 SASEGT. V dropped 0 bases and J dropped 7 bases, with 16 bases sitting between them. The CDR3 is 15 residues long. CDR3 sequence reads: CASSEAWGESEEQYF. CDR3 sequence (DNA): TGTGCCAGCAGTGAAGCCTGGGGGGAATCTGAGGAGCAGTACTTC.

This clone was found once. This sequence joins TRBV7-2 and TRBJ1-4, with TRBD1 identical over 7 bases. V shed 4 bases and J 1 base; nucleotides not matched to a gene: 3. Germline V CDR1 and CDR2: SGHTA, FQGNSA. This CDR3 contains 15 residues. The CDR3 reads CASSWRQGTNEKLFF. For the CDR3, the DNA is TGTGCCAGCAGCTGGCGACAGGGAACTAATGAAAAACTGTTTTTT.